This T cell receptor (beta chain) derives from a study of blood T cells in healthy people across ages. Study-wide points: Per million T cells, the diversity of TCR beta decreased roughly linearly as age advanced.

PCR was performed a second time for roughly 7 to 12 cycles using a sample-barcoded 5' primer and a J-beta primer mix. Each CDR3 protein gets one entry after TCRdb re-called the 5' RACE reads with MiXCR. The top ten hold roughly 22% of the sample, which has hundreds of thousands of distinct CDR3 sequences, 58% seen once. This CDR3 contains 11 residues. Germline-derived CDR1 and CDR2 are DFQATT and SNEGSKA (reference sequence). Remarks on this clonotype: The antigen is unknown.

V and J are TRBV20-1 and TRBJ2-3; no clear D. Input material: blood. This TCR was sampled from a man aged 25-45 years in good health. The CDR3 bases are TGCAGCCCTACGGTCATAGATACGCAGTATTTT. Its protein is CSPTVIDTQYF.